What follows describes a single TCR beta chain. Here immunoSEQ multiplex PCR was the method, and the copy in TCRdb shows in-frame clones only, minus some. The profile shows 220,000 or so clones, around 86% of them singletons. This specimen comes from a study of blood T cell repertoires in COVID-19. The CDR3 covers 11 residues. The germline gives CDR1 WNHNN, CDR2 SYGVQD (reference sequence). Trimming took off 7 bases at V and 6 bases at J, with 6 bases between the two ends. V usage is TRBV10-1 and J usage is TRBJ2-2; D not certain. Sequenced material: peripheral blood. This clonotype was obtained from a woman of 80 years or more with COVID-19, enrolled during active disease. The CDR3 nucleotides read TGCGCCAGCAAAGGAGCCGGGGAGCTGTTTTTT. Its protein is CASKGAGELFF.